The table lists the clone carrying this TCR beta chain with a few counts. The antigen is undetermined. This record belongs to a study of cytomegalovirus exposure and HLA in healthy donors. 13 Jbeta primers and 60 Vbeta primers were used for the PCR. Some clones are missing from TCRdb's copy, which holds only in-frame ones; the method was immunoSEQ multiplex PCR. The sample contains tens of thousands of clones, around 80% of which appear only once. The CDR3 has 15 amino acids. The V gene lost 3 bases and the J gene lost 3 bases, with 13 bases spanning the gap. Germline lookup yields CDR1 LGHNA and CDR2 YNFKEQ. Findings and caveats of the study: The authors listed 150 to 200 TCR beta chains as cytomegalovirus-associated. Most observed TCR sequences were rare, whereas some public TCRs were detected in many donors. Common viral pathogens were later found to be apparently linked to several of the most significant clusters.

This sequence was found in a man aged 35 to 55 in good health and CMV-seronegative. The chain recombines TRBV4-2 with TRBJ2-3, with a tentative D call TRBD2 (5 bases). The specimen sequenced was PBMCs. CDR3 residues: CASSQDPGGTDTQYF. The DNA for the CDR3 is TGTGCCAGCAGCCAGGACCCTGGAGGAACAGATACGCAGTATTTT.